The rows below give T cell receptor beta chains drawn from one sample of a study of cytomegalovirus exposure and HLA in healthy donors. The assay was immunoSEQ multiplex PCR, and TCRdb's table has in-frame clones only and misses some. The sample lists some 76,000 clones; approximately 93% were seen once. The sequenced sample consisted of PBMCs. The receptors were sampled from a woman aged 18-29 years in good health and CMV-seronegative. CDR3s include the opening cysteine and the closing phenylalanine or tryptophan. Each record gives: J gene, V gene, CDR3 protein.

>TRBJ2-7|TRBV19
CASSLRGRTADEQYF
>TRBJ2-3|TRBV6-5
CASSYSRRGGLNTQYF
>TRBJ2-1|TRBV6-5
CASSYPGSGNEQFF
>TRBJ2-7|TRBV7-9
CASSVEDRAPLHEQYF
>TRBJ2-1|TRBV2
CASTRERALPNEQFF
>TRBJ2-7|TRBV12-5
CASGPSQSPYEQYF
>TRBJ2-5|TRBV7-9
CASSSEQGQETQYF
>TRBJ2-2|TRBV5-1
CASSLGLAGGNTGELFF
>TRBJ1-2|TRBV5-1
CASSLVGGASYGYTF
>TRBJ2-2|TRBV10-2
CASRGLAANTGELFF
>TRBJ1-6|TRBV11-1
CASSKGQGNSPLHF
>TRBJ2-1|TRBV7-2
CASSLYRGGNEQFF
>TRBJ2-7|TRBV5-4
CASSLAVGDYEQYF